Below are 5 T cell receptor beta chains sequenced from a single sample in a study of T cells in women clearing cervical HPV infection. Using immunoSEQ multiplex PCR, the repertoire was profiled, and TCRdb retains in-frame clones only, with some absent. Its table records roughly 40,000 clones. Source material: blood buffy coat. These receptor sequences come from a woman between 18 and 69 years old with a cervical HPV16 infection that either progressed to CIN3+ or cleared (not recorded which).

Remarks on this clone: The sequence runs out 3 residues before the end of the CDR3; the remainder is reconstructed from the germline J gene. The rearrangement joins TRBV5-6 to TRBJ2-5; 9 bases match TRBD1. V was clipped by 0 bases and J by 2 bases; unmatched bases: 2. Germline-derived CDR1 and CDR2 are SGHDT and YYEEEE. This CDR3 is built from 15 residues. The part of the CDR3 DNA that was read is TGTGCCAGCAGCTTGGTGGGACAGGGACAAGAGACC. This encodes CASSLVGQGQET. The whole CDR3 reads CASSLVGQGQETQYF.

With respect to this clone: The sequenced fragment ends 3 residues before the CDR3 boundary, so the rest is inferred from the germline J gene. The J gene is TRBJ2-2, the V gene TRBV5-1, with 8 positions matching TRBD2. J gave up 2 bases and V 0 bases, and 6 bases lay outside the gene matches. Germline V gives CDR1 SGHRS, CDR2 YFSETQ. The CDR3 runs 17 residues. The CDR3: CASSLEPSGPNTGELFF. The sequenced part of the CDR3 DNA is TGCGCCAGCAGCTTGGAGCCTAGCGGGCCCAACACCGGGGAG. The full variable domain, with the rest looked up from reference TRBV5-1 and TRBJ2-2, is KAGVTQTPRYLIKTRGQQVTLSCSPISGHRSVSWYQQTPGQGLQFLFEYFSETQRNKGNFPGRFSGRQFSNSRSEMNVSTLELGDSALYLCASSLEPSGPNTGELFFGEGSRLTVL.

Concerning this clone itself: With the read ending 3 residues before the CDR3 end, the germline J gene is used to fill in that end. V usage is TRBV20-1 and J usage is TRBJ2-4, with unresolved D. Trimming took 6 bases from V and 3 from J, leaving 6 bases between them. The CDR3 length is 11 residues. Germline V CDR1 and CDR2: DFQATT, SNEGSKA (reference sequence). The CDR3 loop reads CSASDKNIQYF. CDR3 DNA, as far as it was read: TGCAGTGCCTCAGACAAAAACATT.

With respect to this clone: The CDR3 goes on 3 residues after the read ends, and that part is filled in from the germline J gene. V and J are TRBV5-6 and TRBJ2-5; D remains ambiguous. With 2 bases removed from V and 4 bases from J, the gap between germline ends came to 12 bases. The CDR3 sequence is 14 residues long. CDR1 and CDR2 (germline): SGHDT, YYEEEE. CDR3 sequence: CASSFFVRAETQYF. Incomplete CDR3 DNA: TGTGCCAGCAGCTTTTTTGTAAGGGCAGAGACC.

Incomplete CDR3 DNA: TGCGCCAGCAGCTTGGGTCAGACATCGTATATCGAG. Translation gives CASSLGQTSYIE. The whole CDR3 region reads CASSLGQTSYIEQYF. The chain recombines TRBV5-1 with TRBJ2-7; D uncertain. The read ends 3 residues shy of where the CDR3 ends; the end is completed using the germline J gene. Germline CDR1 reads SGHRS; CDR2 reads YFSETQ. CDR3 length: 15 residues. Deletions cut 0 bases from V and 6 bases from J, with 16 bases between.